A selection of T cell receptor beta chains follows, all from one sample in a study of blood T cell repertoires in COVID-19. Clones were read by immunoSEQ multiplex PCR, and TCRdb kept only the in-frame ones, dropping some. The table records 120,000 or so clones, roughly 84% of them present only once. Sequencing was performed on peripheral blood. These receptors came from a woman aged 25 to 39 who had recovered from COVID-19. The CDR3 runs from the conserved cysteine through the conserved F or W. Fields, in order: J gene, V gene, clone size, D gene, CDR3 DNA, CDR3 protein. D genes are given only for firm matches. Rows may omit the clone size; those that give it use once, few, many or a size class.

j_gene: TRBJ1-5; v_gene: TRBV18; abundance: medium-sized; d_gene: NA; CDR3nt: TGTGCCAGCTCACCAGAGGGGGGGCCCAATCAGCCCCAGCATTTT; CDR3aa: CASSPEGGPNQPQHF
j_gene: TRBJ2-1; v_gene: TRBV5-1; abundance: NA; d_gene: NA; CDR3nt: TGCGCCAGCAGCTTGGTCGGGGGCAATGAGCAGTTCTTC; CDR3aa: CASSLVGGNEQFF
j_gene: TRBJ1-5; v_gene: TRBV10-2; abundance: NA; d_gene: NA; CDR3nt: TGCGCCAGCAGTGAGTCTTGGGCAGGGGTCCAGCATTTT; CDR3aa: CASSESWAGVQHF
j_gene: TRBJ1-1; v_gene: TRBV15; abundance: few; d_gene: NA; CDR3nt: TGTGCCACCAGCCCCGAGGGGGAAAGGAGGAACACTGAAGCTTTCTTT; CDR3aa: CATSPEGERRNTEAFF
j_gene: TRBJ2-1; v_gene: TRBV7-6; abundance: NA; d_gene: NA; CDR3nt: TGTGCCAGCAGCTTAGGGGTCCTTGGGCTAGCCTATGAGCAGTTCTTC; CDR3aa: CASSLGVLGLAYEQFF
j_gene: TRBJ1-2; v_gene: TRBV6-4; abundance: NA; d_gene: NA; CDR3nt: TGTGCCAGCGGTAATAGATTAATCGGCTACACCTTC; CDR3aa: CASGNRLIGYTF
j_gene: TRBJ2-7; v_gene: TRBV6-5; abundance: NA; d_gene: NA; CDR3nt: TGTGCCAGCAGCCAGGGCGTACAACTATACGAGCAGTACTTC; CDR3aa: CASSQGVQLYEQYF
j_gene: TRBJ2-1; v_gene: TRBV29-1; abundance: NA; d_gene: TRBD2; CDR3nt: TGCAGCGCAGCGGTTCGGGGAGGGGCGGACAATGAGCAGTTCTTC; CDR3aa: CSAAVRGGADNEQFF
j_gene: TRBJ2-7; v_gene: TRBV6-5; abundance: NA; d_gene: NA; CDR3nt: TGTGCCAGCAGTCCCATTCAGGGTGGGGAGCAGTACTTC; CDR3aa: CASSPIQGGEQYF
j_gene: TRBJ1-2; v_gene: TRBV5-1; abundance: NA; d_gene: NA; CDR3nt: TGCGCCAGCAGCCCGGACAATAACTATGGCTACACCTTC; CDR3aa: CASSPDNNYGYTF
j_gene: TRBJ2-7; v_gene: TRBV14; abundance: NA; d_gene: TRBD1; CDR3nt: TGTGCCAGCAGCCAAGGGACAGGGGTCGCATCATACGAGCAGTACTTC; CDR3aa: CASSQGTGVASYEQYF
j_gene: TRBJ2-5; v_gene: TRBV15; abundance: NA; d_gene: NA; CDR3nt: TGTGCCACCAGCAGAGAGGGCCAGGGCAACCAAGAGACCCAGTACTTC; CDR3aa: CATSREGQGNQETQYF
j_gene: TRBJ1-1; v_gene: TRBV7-8; abundance: NA; d_gene: NA; CDR3nt: TGTGCCAGCAGCTTAGCGCAGGGGAACACTGAAGCTTTCTTT; CDR3aa: CASSLAQGNTEAFF
j_gene: TRBJ1-5; v_gene: TRBV29-1; abundance: NA; d_gene: TRBD1; CDR3nt: TGCAGCGTCGGGACAGACAATCAGCCCCAGCATTTT; CDR3aa: CSVGTDNQPQHF
j_gene: TRBJ2-1; v_gene: TRBV9; abundance: NA; d_gene: NA; CDR3nt: TGTGCCAGCAGTTTCTATACAGACAATGAGCAGTTCTTC; CDR3aa: CASSFYTDNEQFF
j_gene: TRBJ1-2; v_gene: TRBV28; abundance: once; d_gene: NA; CDR3nt: TGTGCCAGCAGTCAAGGGGACTATGGCTACACCTTC; CDR3aa: CASSQGDYGYTF
j_gene: TRBJ1-6; v_gene: TRBV5-6; abundance: few; d_gene: TRBD1; CDR3nt: TGTGCCAGCAGCTCCGAACAGGGGGCAAGGGGATCACCCCTCCACTTT; CDR3aa: CASSSEQGARGSPLHF
j_gene: TRBJ1-1; v_gene: TRBV3-1/TRBV3-2; abundance: few; d_gene: NA; CDR3nt: TGTGCCAGCAGCCGGGACGGGGGGACAGAAGCTTTCTTT; CDR3aa: CASSRDGGTEAFF
j_gene: TRBJ1-3; v_gene: TRBV2; abundance: NA; d_gene: NA; CDR3nt: TGTGCCAGCAGGGCCGACAGCCTCTCTGGAAACACCATATATTTT; CDR3aa: CASRADSLSGNTIYF
j_gene: TRBJ1-2; v_gene: TRBV28; abundance: NA; d_gene: NA; CDR3nt: TGTGCCAGCAGTCCAGGGGATAACTATGGCTACACCTTC; CDR3aa: CASSPGDNYGYTF
j_gene: TRBJ1-1; v_gene: TRBV7-3; abundance: NA; d_gene: NA; CDR3nt: TGTGCCAGCAGCCCGTCTGGCGGGGCGGCCGCCCGGCCCACTGAAGCTTTCTTT; CDR3aa: CASSPSGGAAARPTEAFF
j_gene: TRBJ2-7; v_gene: TRBV18; abundance: NA; d_gene: TRBD1; CDR3nt: TGTGCCAGCTCACTAGGGGGCACGACCTACGAGCAGTACTTC; CDR3aa: CASSLGGTTYEQYF
j_gene: TRBJ2-6; v_gene: TRBV5-8; abundance: few; d_gene: NA; CDR3nt: TGTGCCAGCAGCTCCCTCAAGAGCTCTGGGGCCAACGTCCTGACTTTC; CDR3aa: CASSSLKSSGANVLTF
j_gene: TRBJ2-1; v_gene: TRBV12-3/TRBV12-4; abundance: NA; d_gene: NA; CDR3nt: TGTGCCAGCAGTCGCAGGGGCAATGAGCAGTTCTTC; CDR3aa: CASSRRGNEQFF
j_gene: TRBJ1-6; v_gene: TRBV27; abundance: NA; d_gene: NA; CDR3nt: TGTGCCAGCAGTTTTGGAGATTCACCCCTCCACTTT; CDR3aa: CASSFGDSPLHF
j_gene: TRBJ2-5; v_gene: TRBV4-1; abundance: NA; d_gene: TRBD2; CDR3nt: TGCGCCAGCAGCCAAGAATCTAGCGGGAGGCGTATTACGGAGACCCAGTACTTC; CDR3aa: CASSQESSGRRITETQYF
j_gene: TRBJ1-1; v_gene: TRBV5-6; abundance: NA; d_gene: TRBD1; CDR3nt: TGTGCCAGCATACAGGGGATCGTGGGCACTGAAGCTTTCTTT; CDR3aa: CASIQGIVGTEAFF
j_gene: TRBJ1-1; v_gene: TRBV18; abundance: NA; d_gene: TRBD1; CDR3nt: TGTGCCAGCTCAGGGAACAGGGGGGGAAACACTGAAGCTTTCTTT; CDR3aa: CASSGNRGGNTEAFF
j_gene: TRBJ2-2; v_gene: TRBV19; abundance: NA; d_gene: TRBD2; CDR3nt: TGTGCCAGCGAGTGGGCTAGCGGGAGCACCGGGGAGCTGTTTTTT; CDR3aa: CASEWASGSTGELFF
j_gene: TRBJ1-1; v_gene: TRBV6-5; abundance: NA; d_gene: NA; CDR3nt: TGTGCCAGCAGCCGATCTCAGGGGAACACTGAAGCTTTCTTT; CDR3aa: CASSRSQGNTEAFF
j_gene: TRBJ2-5; v_gene: TRBV3-1/TRBV3-2; abundance: few; d_gene: TRBD1; CDR3nt: TGTGCCAGCAGCCAAGAATTGGCGGACAGGCAAGAGACCCAGTACTTC; CDR3aa: CASSQELADRQETQYF
j_gene: TRBJ2-5; v_gene: TRBV5-1; abundance: NA; d_gene: TRBD2; CDR3nt: TGCGCCAGCAGCATTAGCGGGGGCTACCAAGAGACCCAGTACTTC; CDR3aa: CASSISGGYQETQYF
j_gene: TRBJ2-2; v_gene: TRBV2; abundance: NA; d_gene: NA; CDR3nt: TGTGCCAGCAGTCGGACAGTGAACACCGGGGAGCTGTTTTTT; CDR3aa: CASSRTVNTGELFF
j_gene: TRBJ2-1; v_gene: TRBV5-1; abundance: NA; d_gene: TRBD2; CDR3nt: TGCGCCAGCAGCTTGGCGACTAGCGGCACCTACAATGAGCAGTTCTTC; CDR3aa: CASSLATSGTYNEQFF
j_gene: TRBJ1-2; v_gene: TRBV5-6; abundance: NA; d_gene: NA; CDR3nt: TGTGCCAGCAGCTTGGCAGACAGTCAGTACACCTTC; CDR3aa: CASSLADSQYTF